A single sample gave rise to the 7 T cell receptor beta chains below, sequenced in a study of cytomegalovirus exposure and HLA in healthy donors. Only in-frame clones appear in the TCRdb table, and some are missing; sequencing was by immunoSEQ multiplex PCR. Of some 84,000 clones detected, about nine tenths appear once; the ten largest clones hold over 2%. Sequencing used PBMCs. All receptors derive from a man younger than 40 in good health and CMV-seronegative.

The rearrangement joins TRBV4-1 to TRBJ2-2; D perhaps matches TRBD1 (7 bases). V dropped 1 base and J dropped 7 bases, with 19 bases sitting between them. The CDR3 runs 17 residues. CDR1 MGHRA and CDR2 YSYEKL come from the germline V gene. This CDR3 reads CASSQGGWRGRVGELFF. The CDR3, as DNA: TGCGCCAGCAGCCAAGGGGGATGGAGGGGGCGCGTCGGGGAGCTGTTTTTT.

This clone was seen just once. This rearrangement joins TRBV5-6 to TRBJ1-1; TRBD1 is a possible D gene (6 bases). Germline CDR1 reads SGHDT; CDR2 reads YYEEEE. This CDR3 is 14 amino acids long. Trimming removed 4 bases at V and 4 bases at J, with 14 bases between. CDR3 protein: CASSLQGRGTEAFF. The CDR3, as DNA: TGTGCCAGCAGCCTACAGGGAAGAGGCACTGAAGCTTTCTTT.

This rearrangement joins TRBV9 to TRBJ2-7; 11 bases align to TRBD1. CDR1 is SGDLS, CDR2 YYNGEE, per germline. This CDR3 spans 15 amino acids. Trimming cost V 4 bases and J 3 bases; bases outside gene matches: 6. CDR3: CASSLRGQGGYEQYF. The CDR3 DNA reads TGTGCCAGCAGCCTAAGGGGACAGGGGGGCTACGAGCAGTACTTC.

V is TRBV6-1 and J is TRBJ2-6; 11 positions agree with TRBD1. Trimming took 2 bases from V and 4 from J; bases not matched to a gene: 10. The V gene's germline CDR1 is MNHNS and CDR2 SASEGT. The CDR3 extends over 19 amino acids. The CDR3 reads CASSEIGGTGGTGANVLTF. CDR3 coding DNA: TGTGCCAGCAGTGAAATTGGCGGGACAGGGGGTACAGGGGCCAACGTCCTGACTTTC.

V gene TRBV7-2 combines with J gene TRBJ2-1; D might be TRBD2 (5 bases). V was cut by 5 bases and J by 9 bases, with 20 bases left in between. This CDR3 contains 15 residues. Germline CDR1 is SGHTA and CDR2 is FQGNSA. The CDR3 bases are TGTGCCAGCAGCCGCTTAGGACCTCCTCGGGGTGAGCAGTTCTTC. This translates into CASSRLGPPRGEQFF.

The chain employs TRBV5-1 and TRBJ2-7; tentative D call: TRBD1 (5 bases). V lost 0 bases and J 0 bases, leaving 13 bases between the germline ends. The CDR3 covers 16 residues. Germline loops: CDR1 SGHRS, CDR2 YFSETQ. CDR3 sequence (DNA): TGCGCCAGCAGCTTGGGCGACAGACCGCCCTCCTACGAGCAGTACTTC. Amino acids: CASSLGDRPPSYEQYF.

The chain has TRBV28 and TRBJ1-2; maybe TRBD1 (5 bases). Trimming pared 5 bases from V and 2 bases from J, leaving 6 bases between. Germline loops: CDR1 MDHEN, CDR2 SYDVKM. CDR3 size: 12 residues. In nucleotides, the CDR3 is TGTGCCAGCAGTGGACAAAACTATGGCTACACCTTC. Amino acids: CASSGQNYGYTF.